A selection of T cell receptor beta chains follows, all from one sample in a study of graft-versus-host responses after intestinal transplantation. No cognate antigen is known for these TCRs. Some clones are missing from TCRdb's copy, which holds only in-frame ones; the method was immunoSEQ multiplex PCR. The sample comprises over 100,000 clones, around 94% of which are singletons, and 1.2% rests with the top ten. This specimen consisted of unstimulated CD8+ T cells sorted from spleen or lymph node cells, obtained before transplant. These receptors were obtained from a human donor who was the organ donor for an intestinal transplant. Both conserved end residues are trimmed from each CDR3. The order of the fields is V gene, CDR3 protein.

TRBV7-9,ASSLAVAGSYNEQF
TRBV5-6,ASSSAGTGARNTEAF
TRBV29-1,SVLWQNPRDEQF
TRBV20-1,HYTGNTEAF
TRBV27,ASSSIQGWDTEAF
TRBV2,ASSLGSSYEQY
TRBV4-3,ASSPGDNYGYT
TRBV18,ASSPGQGYGYT
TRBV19,ASSIKSYNEQF
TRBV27,ASSLLGTDTQY
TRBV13,ASSEATGWISYT
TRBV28,ASDRGDRAETQY
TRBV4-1,ASSQGTGGGWYEQY
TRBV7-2,AVSRWREIVDTGELF
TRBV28,ASSFSGVAGEETQY
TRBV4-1,ASSQVYGVVTEAF
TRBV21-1,ASSNPGLAGGPGTGELF
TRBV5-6,ASSTIEVLDKNIQY
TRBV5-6,ASSVNTGLAGGSSTQY
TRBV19,ASSSLAGLRYNEQF
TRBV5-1,ASSQTGAEQY
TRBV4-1,ASSQDAFYEQY
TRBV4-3,ASSHGFSKSTEAF
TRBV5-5,ASSLAQTETYEQY
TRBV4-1,ASSQGGGYEQY
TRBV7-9,ASSLGGGDEQY
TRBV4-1,ASSQEGFSAAEDTQY
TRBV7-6,ASSPAGGTDTQY
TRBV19,ASKEVTDTQY
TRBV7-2,ASYWDSGNTEAF
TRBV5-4,ASSFNQGARSGYT
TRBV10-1,ARARGYEQY
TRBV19,ASSIRDRDFDEQY
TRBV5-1,ASRRDGQETQY
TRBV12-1,ASSPHGTGLTGELF
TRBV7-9,ASSRRFTPNGYNEQF
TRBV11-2,ASSYGLAGVDEQF
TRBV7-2,ASSFGTSGWEQY
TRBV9,ASSVVSSGNRDEQF
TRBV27,ASSFGLASSYNEQF
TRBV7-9,ASSFGQGIGNEQF
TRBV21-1,ASSRDSYSNQPQH
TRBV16,ASSQNRRAQH
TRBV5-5,ASSYGQSQETQY
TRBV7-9,ASSLGSSTDTQY
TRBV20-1,SAGRGRAF
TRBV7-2,ASSLVAPRDSGSTDTQY
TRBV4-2,ASSPSNRESNTGELF
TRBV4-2,ASSKQQEQY
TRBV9,ASSLGLADYEQY
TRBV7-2,ASSLKPSGRGEQY
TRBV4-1,ASSQGGWMIENIQY
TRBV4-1,ASSQDGTYNEQF
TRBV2,ASKSGTSGSYTGELF
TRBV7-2,ASSHYSGISYNEQF
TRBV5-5,ASSPDGYTYEQY
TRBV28,ASSLFGLAGDTQY
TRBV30,ALTPWLAGSADTQY